One T cell receptor (beta chain) is described in this entry. V dropped 7 bases and J dropped 5 bases, with 3 bases sitting between them. Germline CDR1 reads MNHEY; CDR2 reads SVGAGI. This CDR3 has 9 residues. This sample is part of a study of cytotoxic CD8 clonotypes in ibrutinib-treated CLL. Measured with immunoSEQ multiplex PCR; TCRdb has only the in-frame clones, and not every one. The sample has more than 200,000 clones; 70% are singletons. The clonotype was recovered from a human donor with chronic lymphocytic leukemia. The J gene is TRBJ2-7, the V gene TRBV6-5; no clear D gene. Sequenced material: PBMCs, taken after 12 months of ibrutinib treatment. Here the CDR3 reads CASTDEQYF. In DNA, the CDR3 is TGTGCCAGCACCGACGAGCAGTACTTC.